This TCR beta chain emerged from a study of cytomegalovirus exposure and HLA in healthy donors. The CDR3 consists of 13 residues. Deletions cut 5 bases from V and 5 bases from J, with 12 bases between. Germline values: CDR1 SGHTA, CDR2 FQGNSA. Repertoires were generated with immunoSEQ multiplex PCR, while TCRdb's copy carries only in-frame clones and drops some. The data hold about 110,000 clones, with 70% to 90% observed a single time. This receptor was obtained from a woman aged 25 to 39 in good health and CMV-seropositive. The specimen was PBMCs. The V and J genes are TRBV7-2 and TRBJ1-2; D uncertain. The CDR3 sequence is CASSPHRSYGYTF. CDR3 nucleotide sequence: TGTGCCAGCAGCCCCCACAGAAGTTATGGCTACACCTTC.